This TCR beta chain was sequenced for a study of T cell responses to AZD1222 COVID-19 vaccine. There are 14 residues in the CDR3. Germline CDR1 is SGHAT and CDR2 is FQNNGV. V lost 1 base, J lost 3 bases, and 10 bases lay in between. Generated by immunoSEQ multiplex PCR, the TCRdb table keeps only in-frame clones and is missing some. This table has around 90,000 clones, 70% to 90% appearing once. The TCR was taken from an adult in good health. The sample in question was peripheral blood, obtained on day 0 of AZD1222 vaccination. The gene calls are TRBV11-2 and TRBJ2-7; tentative D call: TRBD1 (5 bases). This chain's CDR3 is CASSLAAGNYEQYF. CDR3 bases: TGTGCCAGCAGCTTAGCGGCAGGGAACTACGAGCAGTACTTC.